These T cell receptor beta chains were read from a single sample in a study of cytomegalovirus exposure and HLA in healthy donors. The protocol was immunoSEQ multiplex PCR, while the TCRdb copy is restricted to in-frame clones and leaves out a portion. Counted here are some 150,000 clones, roughly four fifths occurring once; the ten biggest clones make up 0.65% to 0.85%. The sample was PBMCs. All receptors derive from a female donor in good health and CMV-seronegative. Each CDR3 is given with its conserved first and last residue. Each record gives: D gene, J gene, V gene, clone size, CDR3 DNA, CDR3 protein. The D gene is left open where the match is weak. Size tells how often a clone was seen (once, few, many) or the class of an expanded clone, and some rows leave it out.

.	TRBJ1-5	TRBV5-6	.	TGTGCCAGCAGCTTGGCGGGCTGGGGCATCAATCAGCCCCAGCATTTT	CASSLAGWGINQPQHF
TRBD1	TRBJ1-2	TRBV19	.	TGTGCCAGCGAAACCCTCACAGGGGGCAACCGAGCTAGTGGCTACACCTTC	CASETLTGGNRASGYTF
TRBD2	TRBJ2-5	TRBV7-2	.	TGTGCCAGCAGCACAGTAGCGGGAGGCCTCCAGACCCAGTACTTC	CASSTVAGGLQTQYF
.	TRBJ1-2	TRBV4-1	few	TGCGCCAGCAGCCAAGATTTCGGGTTTGGCTACACCTTC	CASSQDFGFGYTF
TRBD2	TRBJ2-7	TRBV28	.	TGTGCCAGCACACTGGGACTAGCGGGCCGTTTCTCCTACGAGCAGTACTTC	CASTLGLAGRFSYEQYF
.	TRBJ2-3	TRBV28	few	TGTGCCAGCAGTAGTAGTGTATCGGATACGCAGTATTTT	CASSSSVSDTQYF
TRBD2	TRBJ2-2	TRBV4-3	.	TGCGCCAGCAGCCAAGGGGGGGGGAGGACCGGGGAGCTGTTTTTT	CASSQGGGRTGELFF
TRBD1	TRBJ1-1	TRBV30	few	TGTGCCTGGAACAACAGGGGGCGGAACACTGAAGCTTTCTTT	CAWNNRGRNTEAFF
TRBD1	TRBJ2-7	TRBV5-4	.	TGTGCCAGCAGCGCCCCTGACAGGGGGCTTGTGTACGAGCAGCACTTC	CASSAPDRGLVYEQHF
.	TRBJ2-7	TRBV10-3	.	TGTGCCATCAGTGAGTCGAGGGAGCAGTACTTC	CAISESREQYF
TRBD2	TRBJ2-1	TRBV30	.	TGTGCCTGGAGTAGTGGGACTAGTTCCTACAATGAGCAGTTCTTC	CAWSSGTSSYNEQFF
TRBD1	TRBJ1-1	TRBV20-1	.	TGCAGTGTCGCAGGGGGCACTGAAGCTTTCTTT	CSVAGGTEAFF
.	TRBJ2-7	TRBV30	.	TGTGCCTGGGGTTTATTAGGGGCCGGACCCTACGAGCAGTACTTC	CAWGLLGAGPYEQYF
TRBD1	TRBJ2-7	TRBV19	once	TGTGCCAGTAGTATAGGACAGGGCTGCGAGCAGTACTTC	CASSIGQGCEQYF
.	TRBJ1-5	TRBV19	.	TGTGCCAGCTTCGGCCCGGGGGAACAGCCCCAGCATTTT	CASFGPGEQPQHF
.	TRBJ1-3	TRBV7-9	.	TGTGCCAGCAGCTCCCACAGGGAATACCCAAAATTCTCTGGAAACACCATATATTTT	CASSSHREYPKFSGNTIYF
.	TRBJ1-2	TRBV28	.	TGTGCCAGCACCGAAACGGGCTATGGCTACACCTTC	CASTETGYGYTF
TRBD2	TRBJ2-1	TRBV28	.	TGTGCCAGCTTCCCGGGGACTAGCGGGTACTACAATGAGCAGTTCTTC	CASFPGTSGYYNEQFF
TRBD1	TRBJ1-4	TRBV28	.	TGTGCCAGCAGTTTAGGGACAGATGAAAAACTGTTTTTT	CASSLGTDEKLFF
.	TRBJ2-1	TRBV11-1	.	TGTGCCAGCAGCTCTACCGAGGCCTTGCTGGCCTACAATGAGCAGTTCTTC	CASSSTEALLAYNEQFF
TRBD2	TRBJ2-5	TRBV10-1	.	TGCGCCAGCAGTGCATCACTAGCGGGGGGGGGTCGGGGGAACCAGTACTTC	CASSASLAGGGRGNQYF
.	TRBJ2-7	TRBV6-5	.	TGTGCCAGCAGTTCGGGTCGAAGGCAGCCCATCTACGAGCAGTACTTC	CASSSGRRQPIYEQYF
TRBD1	TRBJ1-2	TRBV19	.	TGTGCCAGTAGTAAATACAGGGGACCACAACCCTATGGCTACACCTTC	CASSKYRGPQPYGYTF
TRBD1	TRBJ1-5	TRBV10-1	once	TGCGCCAGCAGTGGGGGACAGGCTGACAATCAGCCCCAGCATTTT	CASSGGQADNQPQHF
TRBD1	TRBJ1-4	TRBV30	.	TGTGCCTGGAGGGGACAGGACGGAGAAAAACTGTTTTTT	CAWRGQDGEKLFF
.	TRBJ1-1	TRBV19	.	TGTGCCAGTAGTCCGGGCGGGGCCGGGAACACTGAAGCTTTCTTT	CASSPGGAGNTEAFF
TRBD1	TRBJ1-6	TRBV7-9	.	TGTTCCGGTTCAGACAGGGAAAATTCACCCCTCCACTTT	CSGSDRENSPLHF
TRBD1	TRBJ1-1	TRBV7-2	.	TGTGCCAGCAGGACGGGACAGGGGGCATATACTGAAGCTTTCTTT	CASRTGQGAYTEAFF
TRBD1	TRBJ1-6	TRBV9	few	TGTGCCAGCAGCTCCCCGGGACAGGGGAATTCACCCCTCCACTTT	CASSSPGQGNSPLHF
TRBD1	TRBJ2-3	TRBV10-1	.	TGCGCCAGCAGTGAGTCGGGACAGGGAAATACGCAGTATTTT	CASSESGQGNTQYF
.	TRBJ2-7	TRBV21-1	.	TGTGCCAGCAGCCGTCGGGGGGTAGCGACCTCCTACGAGCAGTACTTC	CASSRRGVATSYEQYF
.	TRBJ1-5	TRBV19	few	TGTGCCAGTAGTACACAGGTGTCGGGCAATCAGCCCCAGCATTTT	CASSTQVSGNQPQHF
TRBD1	TRBJ2-4	TRBV7-9	.	TGTGCCAGCAGCTTGGACAGGGGGCGGGAAATTCAGTACTTC	CASSLDRGREIQYF
.	TRBJ2-7	TRBV28	few	TGTGCCAGCAGTGCGAGCTACGAGCAGTACTTC	CASSASYEQYF
TRBD2	TRBJ2-1	TRBV9	few	TGTGCCAGCAGCCCCCGTGGGCTAGCGGGGAATGAGCAGTTCTTC	CASSPRGLAGNEQFF
TRBD2	TRBJ2-7	TRBV30	.	TGTGCCTGGAGCGAACTAGCGGGTATCGGTCAGGGCGAGCAGTACTTC	CAWSELAGIGQGEQYF
.	TRBJ2-1	TRBV5-1	.	TGCGCCAGCAGCTTCGACTCGAGCACCGGCAATGAGCAGTTCTTC	CASSFDSSTGNEQFF
.	TRBJ2-2	TRBV7-2	.	TGTGCCAGCAGCTTACCGACGGGGGTTTACACCGGGGAGCTGTTTTTT	CASSLPTGVYTGELFF
TRBD1	TRBJ2-7	TRBV5-1	.	TGCGCCAGCAGCTTGGGGACAGGCCTCCTCTCCTACGAGCAGTACTTC	CASSLGTGLLSYEQYF
TRBD1	TRBJ2-5	TRBV28	.	TGTGCCAGCAGTTGGGACAGGGGGAATACGAAGTACTTC	CASSWDRGNTKYF
TRBD1	TRBJ1-2	TRBV4-3	.	TGCGCCAGCAGCCACACGGTAGGAGGGACAGGCCGAACCTATGGCTACACCTTC	CASSHTVGGTGRTYGYTF
.	TRBJ1-4	TRBV10-3	.	TGTGCCACGGGCCGGGACAATAATGAAAAACTGTTTTTT	CATGRDNNEKLFF
.	TRBJ1-3	TRBV4-2	.	TGTGCCAGCAGCCAAGATCCCCAGGGGAGCTCTGGAAACACCATATATTTT	CASSQDPQGSSGNTIYF
.	TRBJ1-1	TRBV7-3	.	TGTGCCAGCAGCTTAACCCAGACTACGAACACTGAAGCTTTCTTT	CASSLTQTTNTEAFF
.	TRBJ2-1	TRBV4-1	.	TGCGCCAGCAGCCATCCTGAGGGTGGCGGCCACTACAATGAGCAGTTCTTC	CASSHPEGGGHYNEQFF
TRBD1	TRBJ1-6	TRBV6-5	.	TGTGCCAGCAGCCGCACAGGGGGCCGTGGAGACCCCCTCCACTTT	CASSRTGGRGDPLHF
.	TRBJ2-7	TRBV19	.	TGTGCCAGTAGTATGTGGACTCACTCCTACGAGCAGTACTTC	CASSMWTHSYEQYF
TRBD2	TRBJ2-2	TRBV13	few	TGTGCCAGCAGCGTGGGACTAGCGGGGGCCGGGGGGGAGCTGTTTTTT	CASSVGLAGAGGELFF
.	TRBJ2-7	TRBV7-2	.	TGTGCCAGCAGTCTCTCAGGAGGGGTCTACGAGCAGTACTTC	CASSLSGGVYEQYF
.	TRBJ1-2	TRBV2	.	TGTGCCAGCTCAGGGAGGCGGGGGCCGGGTTTC	CASSGRRGPGF
TRBD1	TRBJ1-4	TRBV30	.	TGTGCCTGGAGTGCGGGACAGCCTCCCCGGGCTAATGAAAAACTGTTTTTT	CAWSAGQPPRANEKLFF
TRBD2	TRBJ2-5	TRBV5-4	.	TGTGCCAGCAGCCAGAGGTCTAGCGGCCTAGGGACCCAGTACTTC	CASSQRSSGLGTQYF
.	TRBJ2-1	TRBV19	.	TGTGCCAGTAGTATCTCGGCGGGTGCGGAGCAGTTCTTC	CASSISAGAEQFF
TRBD2	TRBJ2-1	TRBV4-2	.	TGTGCCAGCAGCCACGGACTAGCGGAAACCTCCTACAATGAGCAGTTCTTC	CASSHGLAETSYNEQFF
.	TRBJ2-3	TRBV7-2	.	TGTGCCAGCAGCTTCCTGTCCTTCCGGGGTACAGATACGCAGTATTTT	CASSFLSFRGTDTQYF
TRBD2	TRBJ2-7	TRBV9	.	TGTGCCAGCAGCCGCACTAGCGGAGCCTACGAGCAGTACTTC	CASSRTSGAYEQYF
TRBD1	TRBJ2-4	TRBV7-6	few	TGTGCCAGCAGCGAAGGACAGGGTGGCATTCAGTACTTC	CASSEGQGGIQYF
.	TRBJ1-4	TRBV29-1	.	TGCAGCGTGTCCCCAGGGGTGGAAAAACTGTTTTTC	CSVSPGVEKLFF
TRBD2	TRBJ2-2	TRBV7-2	.	TGTGCCAGCAGCGCCGGACTAGCGCTGAACACCGGGGAGCTGTTTTTT	CASSAGLALNTGELFF